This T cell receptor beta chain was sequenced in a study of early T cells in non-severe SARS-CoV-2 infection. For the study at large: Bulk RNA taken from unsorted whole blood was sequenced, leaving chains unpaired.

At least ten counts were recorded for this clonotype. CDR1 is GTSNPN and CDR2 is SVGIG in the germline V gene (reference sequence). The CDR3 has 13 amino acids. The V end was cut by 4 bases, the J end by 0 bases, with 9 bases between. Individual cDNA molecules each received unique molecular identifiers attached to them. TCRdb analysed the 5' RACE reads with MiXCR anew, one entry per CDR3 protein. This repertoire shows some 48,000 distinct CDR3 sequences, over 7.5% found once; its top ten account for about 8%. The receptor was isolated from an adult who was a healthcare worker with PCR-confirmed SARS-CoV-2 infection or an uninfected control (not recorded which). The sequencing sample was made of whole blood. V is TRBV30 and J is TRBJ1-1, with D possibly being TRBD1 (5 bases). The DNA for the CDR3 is TGTGCCTGGACTGGACACATGAACACTGAAGCTTTCTTT. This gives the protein CAWTGHMNTEAFF.